This T cell receptor beta chain is from a study of blood T cell repertoires in COVID-19. Study context: There were acute and convalescent COVID-19 samples, and they came from the United States, Italy and Spain.

This clone was seen a few times. Sequencing was performed with immunoSEQ multiplex PCR; in TCRdb, only in-frame clones are kept and a portion is missing. This sample yields about 25,000 clones, of which roughly nine tenths are seen a single time; approximately 27% belongs to the top ten. After removal of 2 bases from V and 4 bases from J, the junction contained 1 base not matched to a gene. Germline V gene sequence: CDR1 SEHNR, CDR2 FQNEAQ (reference sequence). The CDR3 is 13 residues long. The receptor's source is a man aged 65 to 79 with COVID-19, enrolled during active disease. The chain uses TRBV7-9 and TRBJ1-2; TRBD1 aligns across 7 bases. Sequencing input: peripheral blood. The CDR3 sequence: CASSLSGGYGYTF. For the CDR3, the DNA is TGTGCCAGCAGCTTATCAGGGGGCTATGGCTACACCTTC.